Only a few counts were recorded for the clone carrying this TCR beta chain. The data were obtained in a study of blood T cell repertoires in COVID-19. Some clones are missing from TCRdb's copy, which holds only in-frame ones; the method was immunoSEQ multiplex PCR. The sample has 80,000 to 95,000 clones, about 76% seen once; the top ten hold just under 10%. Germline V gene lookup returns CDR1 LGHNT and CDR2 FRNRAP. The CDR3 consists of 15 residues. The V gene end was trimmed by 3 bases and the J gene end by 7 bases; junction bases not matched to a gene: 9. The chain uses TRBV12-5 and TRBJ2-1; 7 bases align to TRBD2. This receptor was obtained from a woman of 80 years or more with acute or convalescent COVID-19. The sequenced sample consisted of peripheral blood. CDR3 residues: CASGLGGGSGNEQFF. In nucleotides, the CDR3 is TGTGCTAGTGGTTTAGGTGGCGGGAGTGGTAATGAGCAGTTCTTC.